These 13 T cell receptor beta chains were all obtained from the same sample, sequenced in a study of identical twins. TCRdb analysed the 5' RACE reads with MiXCR anew, one entry per CDR3 protein. Among about 470,000 distinct CDR3 sequences listed, 20% to 25% were seen once. Separately, the same data were catalogued under a study of T cells expressing NK-cell markers.

Sequenced material: CD4+ T cells sorted from blood. The source of these receptors is a young woman in good health.

This clonotype was seen only a few times. V usage is TRBV14 and J usage is TRBJ2-7; TRBD2 is a possible D gene (5 bases). Germline CDR1 reads SGHDN; CDR2 reads FVKESK. The CDR3 covers 13 residues. V was clipped by 3 bases and J by 7 bases, with 13 bases between them. The CDR3 region has the DNA TGTGCCAGCAGCCAGGTGGGAATAGCGGAGCAGTACTTC. Translation: CASSQVGIAEQYF.

A few counts support this clonotype. The chain employs TRBV25-1 and TRBJ1-6; 11 bases align to TRBD1. There are 14 residues in the CDR3. Germline V gives CDR1 MGHDK, CDR2 SYGVNS. V was pared by 8 bases and J by 4 bases, with 1 base of the junction left unmatched. The chain's CDR3 is CASGTGGYNSPLHF. The DNA of the CDR3 is TGTGCCAGCGGGACAGGGGGATATAATTCACCCCTCCACTTT.

The chain links TRBV29-1 to TRBJ1-2, with TRBD1 matching over 7 bases. This CDR3 comprises 12 residues. Germline CDR1 reads SQVTM; CDR2 reads ANQGSEA. With 6 bases clipped from V and 6 bases from J, the junction kept 7 bases outside the gene matches. This CDR3 reads CSVDRESHGYTF. The CDR3, as DNA: TGCAGCGTCGACAGGGAGAGTCATGGCTACACCTTC.

The V gene is TRBV9, the J gene TRBJ2-1; no firm D call. Trimming cost V 0 bases and J 8 bases, with 12 bases left between them. The CDR3 has 14 amino acids. Germline V gene lookup returns CDR1 SGDLS and CDR2 YYNGEE. CDR3 coding DNA: TGTGCCAGCAGCGTAGAAACCGGGCTGGATGAGCAGTTCTTC. This sequence encodes CASSVETGLDEQFF.

In this sample, this clonotype turned up a few times. The genes are TRBV29-1 and TRBJ1-1, with a weak D call TRBD1 (5 bases). Germline CDR1 and CDR2: SQVTM and ANQGSEA. Trimming removed 7 bases from V and 1 base from J, with 13 bases in between. The CDR3 length is 13 residues. The CDR3, as DNA: TGCAGCGCAGGACTGACAGAGAACACTGAAGCTTTCTTT. Its protein is CSAGLTENTEAFF.

This clonotype was seen more than once but under ten times. This chain joins TRBV20-1 and TRBJ1-5; TRBD1 matches at 9 bases. The length of the CDR3 is 15 residues. CDR1 and CDR2 from the germline V gene are DFQATT and SNEGSKA (reference sequence). V lost 0 bases and J lost 6; bases outside the gene matches: 6. In DNA, the CDR3 is TGCAGTGCTAGAGATCAGGACAGGGGTTCTCAGCCCCAGCATTTT. Amino acids: CSARDQDRGSQPQHF.

The CDR3 DNA reads as TGTGCCAGCAGCCCTCAGCACAGGGGAACCACTGAAGCTTTCTTT. The encoded protein is CASSPQHRGTTEAFF. The chain employs TRBV9 and TRBJ1-1; 7 bases align to TRBD1. After removal of 4 bases from V and 4 bases from J, the junction contained 10 bases not matched to a gene. The CDR3 runs to 15 residues. From germline, CDR1 is SGDLS and CDR2 YYNGEE.

This chain connects TRBV7-3 to TRBJ2-1; no clear D gene. The CDR3 extends over 16 amino acids. The V and J ends lost 2 bases and 0 bases respectively, with 11 bases between them. The germline gives CDR1 SGHTA, CDR2 FQGTGA. CDR3 coding DNA: TGTGCCAGCAGCTTAGATTGGTCTAGCTCCTACAATGAGCAGTTCTTC. This codes for CASSLDWSSSYNEQFF.

The J gene is TRBJ1-4, the V gene TRBV23-1, with D perhaps matching TRBD1 (6 bases). TRBV23-1 is an ORF, with its function uncertain. Trimming removed 8 bases from V and 6 bases from J, with 19 bases in between. The CDR3 consists of 15 residues. As DNA, the CDR3 is TGCGCCAGCTCACCCACAGGGTGCGGGGATGAAAAACTGTTTTTT. Residues: CASSPTGCGDEKLFF.

J is TRBJ2-2 and V is TRBV4-3; no reliable D call. Between the trimmed V and J ends, which lost 1 base and 4 bases, there was a span of 10 bases. The germline CDR1 and CDR2 sequences are LGHNA and YSLEER. The CDR3 covers 15 residues. DNA for the CDR3: TGCGCCAGCAGCCAAGTCTCGGTTTCCACCGGGGAGCTGTTTTTT. It yields the protein CASSQVSVSTGELFF.

This clonotype has a single count. The chain uses TRBV5-1 and TRBJ1-1; the D gene is possibly TRBD1 (5 bases). The CDR3 is 15 residues long. Trimming removed 4 bases at V and 4 bases at J, with 17 bases between. Germline V gene lookup returns CDR1 SGHRS and CDR2 YFSETQ. The CDR3 region is CASSPQPGGTTEAFF. CDR3 nucleotide sequence: TGCGCCAGCAGCCCCCAACCCGGGGGGACCACTGAAGCTTTCTTT.

This clonotype was counted between two and nine times. This chain links TRBV6-2 or TRBV6-3 with TRBJ1-2; 7 nucleotides align to TRBD1. There are 15 residues in the CDR3. Per germline, CDR1 MNHEY and CDR2 SVGEGT. The J segment lost 6 bases and the V segment lost 6 bases, leaving 13 bases of the junction unmatched. This CDR3 reads CASSPNRGWKNGYTF. CDR3 nucleotide sequence: TGTGCCAGCAGCCCGAACAGGGGATGGAAGAATGGCTACACCTTC.

This clonotype was seen many times. The junction differs from germline at one of its ends, possibly a read error. The V gene is TRBV5-1, the J gene TRBJ1-4; D might be TRBD1 (5 bases). The CDR3 length is 12 residues. Per the germline V gene, CDR1 is SGHRS and CDR2 is YFSETQ. The CDR3 nucleotides are TGTGCCAGCAGTTTTCAGGGAGAAAAACTGTTTTTT. Protein sequence: CASSFQGEKLFF.